The source of this T cell receptor beta chain is a study of CD8+CD57+ T cells in acquired aplastic anemia. Study information: DNA recovered from sorted CD4+ and CD8+ cells had a mean of 3.2 ug.

A word on this clonotype: What it binds is unknown.

Looked up from germline, CDR1 is DFQATT and CDR2 is SNEGSKA (reference sequence). This CDR3 contains 15 residues. The ends lost 0 bases at V and 6 bases at J; junction bases unmatched: 10. Study-wide results and caveats: CD8+ Simpson's diversity did not differ significantly between patients and controls.

TCR beta VDJ and CDR3 profiles were obtained from a genomic DNA template. TCRdb re-called the reads with MiXCR, one entry per CDR3 protein. This sample has under 350,000 distinct CDR3 sequences, with 56% found just once. Sequenced sample: sorted CD4+, CD8+, or CD8+CD57+ T cells (not recorded which) from PBMCs. The source is a human donor with severe aplastic anemia or a healthy control (not recorded which). The chain carries TRBV20-1 and TRBJ1-2; 7 nucleotides match TRBD1. The CDR3 DNA sequence: TGCAGTGCTAGAGATCTTAGGACAGGATTCCATGGCTACACCTTC. Protein sequence: CSARDLRTGFHGYTF.